This passage covers 6 T cell receptor beta chains from one sample sequenced in a study of blood T cell repertoires in COVID-19. Generated by immunoSEQ multiplex PCR, the TCRdb table keeps only in-frame clones and is missing some. The table has about 75,000 clones, around 74% seen once; the top ten hold approximately 5%. Sequencing used peripheral blood. The receptors were sampled from a woman over 75 with active or convalescent COVID-19.

This chain joins TRBV6-5 and TRBJ2-3; 9 bases match TRBD1. Germline lookup yields CDR1 MNHEY and CDR2 SVGAGI. This CDR3 has 12 residues. Germline trimming cut 8 bases from V and 4 bases from J; bases unmatched to any gene: 1. CDR3 region: CASRQGADTQYF. The DNA of the CDR3 is TGTGCCAGCCGACAGGGGGCAGATACGCAGTATTTT.

In this sample, this clone turned up a few times. The chain recombines TRBV18 with TRBJ1-1; D gene uncertain. Per germline, CDR1 KGHSH and CDR2 LQKENI. The CDR3 runs 14 residues. The V end was cut by 0 bases, the J end by 1 base, with 6 bases between. CDR3 residues: CASSPPPGNTEAFF. CDR3 DNA: TGTGCCAGCTCACCACCGCCAGGGAACACTGAAGCTTTCTTT. The full variable domain, with the rest looked up from reference TRBV18 and TRBJ1-1, is NAGVMQNPRHLVRRRGQEARLRCSPMKGHSHVYWYRQLPEEGLKFMVYLQKENIIDESGMPKERFSAEFPKEGPSILRIQQVVRGDSAAYFCASSPPPGNTEAFFGQGTRLTVV.

J is TRBJ2-3 and V is TRBV10-1, with TRBD2 as a possible D gene (6 bases). The V gene's germline CDR1 is WNHNN and CDR2 SYGVQD (reference sequence). V lost 3 bases and J 2 bases, leaving 12 bases between the germline ends. CDR3 length: 15 amino acids. CDR3 sequence: CASSDLEGNTDTQYF. For the CDR3, the DNA is TGCGCCAGCAGTGATTTGGAGGGAAACACAGATACGCAGTATTTT.

The rearrangement uses TRBV25-1 and TRBJ2-2, with TRBD2 matching over 8 bases. The trim removed 9 bases at V and 2 bases at J, leaving 5 bases unmatched. In germline, CDR1 is MGHDK, CDR2 SYGVNS. CDR3 length: 14 amino acids. The CDR3 region is CASRAGVNTGELFF. The CDR3 DNA follows: TGTGCCAGTCGAGCGGGGGTAAACACCGGGGAGCTGTTTTTT.

Only one count was recorded for this clone. The chain joins TRBV2 to TRBJ2-1; 13 positions match TRBD2. Per the germline V gene, CDR1 is SNHLY and CDR2 is FYNNEI. The CDR3 is made up of 15 amino acids. With 4 bases clipped from V and 8 bases from J, the junction kept 5 bases outside the gene matches. The CDR3 nucleotides are TGTGCCAGCAGTGGGACTAGCGGGAGTCACTATGAGCAGTTCTTC. This codes for CASSGTSGSHYEQFF.

The chain has TRBV6-5 and TRBJ2-5; weak D call: TRBD2 (6 bases). The CDR3 runs to 16 residues. V was clipped by 5 bases and J by 0 bases, with 16 bases between them. Germline CDR1 MNHEY, CDR2 SVGAGI. The CDR3 protein is CASSNWDSQYQETQYF. CDR3 nucleotide sequence: TGTGCCAGCAGTAACTGGGACTCCCAGTACCAAGAGACCCAGTACTTC.